Following are 24 T cell receptor beta chains from one sample sequenced in a study of T cell responses to AZD1222 COVID-19 vaccine. The method was immunoSEQ multiplex PCR; TCRdb's version includes in-frame clones alone and lacks a portion of them. The repertoire holds about 110,000 clones, with roughly 90% as singletons. Material: peripheral blood, obtained on day 0 of AZD1222 vaccination. The receptors stem from an adult in good health.

The gene calls are TRBV7-9 and TRBJ2-1, with D possibly being TRBD2 (6 bases). Germline V gene data show CDR1 as SEHNR and CDR2 as FQNEAQ (reference sequence). The V gene lost 2 bases and the J gene lost 2 bases, with 10 bases spanning the gap. This CDR3 contains 15 residues. CDR3 region: CASSLRGMPYNEQFF. In nucleotides, the CDR3 is TGTGCCAGCAGCTTACGGGGGATGCCCTACAATGAGCAGTTCTTC. The full variable domain, rest sourced from reference TRBV7-9 and TRBJ2-1, is DTGVSQNPRHKITKRGQNVTFRCDPISEHNRLYWYRQTLGQGPEFLTYFQNEAQLEKSRLLSDRFSAERPKGSFSTLEIQRTEQGDSAMYLCASSLRGMPYNEQFFGPGTRLTVL.

The chain employs TRBV5-1 and TRBJ2-7; perhaps TRBD2 as D (6 bases). This CDR3 contains 14 residues. The V and J ends lost 0 bases and 3 bases respectively, with 10 bases between them. In germline, CDR1 is SGHRS, CDR2 YFSETQ. The CDR3 is CASSLAPGVYEQYF. Written as DNA, the CDR3 is TGCGCCAGCAGCTTGGCGCCGGGGGTCTACGAGCAGTACTTC. Together with reference TRBV5-1 and TRBJ2-7, the CDR3 gives the full variable domain: KAGVTQTPRYLIKTRGQQVTLSCSPISGHRSVSWYQQTPGQGLQFLFEYFSETQRNKGNFPGRFSGRQFSNSRSEMNVSTLELGDSALYLCASSLAPGVYEQYFGPGTRLTVT.

This chain connects TRBV2 to TRBJ1-2; D is perhaps TRBD1 (6 bases). Trimming took 4 bases from V and 2 from J, leaving 11 bases between them. Per germline, CDR1 SNHLY and CDR2 FYNNEI. The CDR3 loop spans 14 amino acids. The chain's CDR3 is CASSVTGKNYGYTF. The CDR3 nucleotides read TGTGCCAGCAGTGTGACAGGAAAGAACTATGGCTACACCTTC.

The chain recombines TRBV12-3 or TRBV12-4 with TRBJ2-7; a possible D gene is TRBD1 (6 bases). V was shortened by 6 bases and J by 4 bases, with 13 bases between the two germline ends. The CDR3 runs 13 residues. The DNA for the CDR3 is TGTGCCAGCAGGTTCGGACAGAAATACGAGCAGTACTTC. Its translation is CASRFGQKYEQYF.

This clone has just one count. The V call is TRBV7-2, the J call TRBJ2-1; 13 bases line up with TRBD2. The CDR3 covers 16 residues. Per the germline V gene, CDR1 is SGHTA and CDR2 is FQGNSA. Trimming removed 5 bases from V and 8 bases from J; junction bases left unmatched: 9. Here the CDR3 DNA reads TGTGCCAGCAGCCCGGTCCGGACTAGCGGGAGCCATGAGCAGTTCTTC. This gives the protein CASSPVRTSGSHEQFF. The entire variable domain, with the rest obtained from reference TRBV7-2 and TRBJ2-1, is as follows: GAGVSQSPSNKVTEKGKDVELRCDPISGHTALYWYRQSLGQGLEFLIYFQGNSAPDKSGLPSDRFSAERTGGSVSTLTIQRTQQEDSAVYLCASSPVRTSGSHEQFFGPGTRLTVL.

CDR3 loop: CASSLSGVEETQYF. The CDR3 nucleotides are TGTGCCAGCAGCTTAAGCGGGGTGGAAGAGACCCAGTACTTC. The chain has TRBV7-3 and TRBJ2-5, with D perhaps TRBD2 (6 bases). Trimming took 1 base from V and 3 from J, leaving 9 bases between them. Germline CDR1 and CDR2: SGHTA and FQGTGA. This CDR3 has 14 residues.

This chain connects TRBV6-5 to TRBJ1-4; 8 bases map to TRBD1. Germline V gene lookup returns CDR1 MNHEY and CDR2 SVGAGI. Losses at the gene ends were 0 bases for V and 8 bases for J; bases not matched to a gene: 8. The CDR3 is 16 residues long. CDR3 bases: TGTGCCAGCAGTTACTCAGGGACAGGTGGAGGGGAAAAACTGTTTTTT. Translation gives CASSYSGTGGGEKLFF.

V and J are TRBV6-5 and TRBJ2-7; D possibly corresponds to TRBD1 (5 bases). CDR1 MNHEY and CDR2 SVGAGI come from the germline V gene. Trimming left V 1 base short and J 1 base short, with 11 bases between. The CDR3 is 15 amino acids. The CDR3 DNA is TGTGCCAGCAGTTACTACCCGAAGGGGTCCTACGAGCAGTACTTC. It codes for CASSYYPKGSYEQYF.

V is TRBV11-2 and J is TRBJ2-3; D is perhaps TRBD2 (6 bases). CDR1 and CDR2 from the germline V gene are SGHAT and FQNNGV. The CDR3 is made up of 16 amino acids. V was clipped by 6 bases and J by 6 bases, with 22 bases between them. The CDR3 bases are TGTGCCAGCAGTCCCTCTCCATCGGGGGAATGGGATACGCAGTATTTT. The encoded protein is CASSPSPSGEWDTQYF.

The V call is TRBV4-2, the J call TRBJ2-4; no clear D. Trimming left V 1 base short and J 0 bases short, with 7 bases between. CDR3 length equals 15 residues. Per germline, CDR1 LGHNA and CDR2 YNFKEQ. The CDR3 is CASSQVFAAKNIQYF. DNA of the CDR3: TGTGCCAGCAGCCAAGTGTTTGCAGCCAAAAACATTCAGTACTTC.

About this clone itself: The same CDR3 can be traced to other DNA sequences in this sample. V usage is TRBV28 and J usage is TRBJ2-7; D remains unclear. Looked up from germline, CDR1 is MDHEN and CDR2 is SYDVKM. The CDR3 is 12 amino acids. V dropped 3 bases and J dropped 3 bases, with 6 bases sitting between them. This chain's CDR3 is CASSFQSYEQYF. In nucleotides, the CDR3 is TGTGCCAGCAGTTTTCAGAGCTACGAGCAGTACTTC.

The CDR3 DNA reads as TGTGCCAGCAGCAGAGACAGGGGCAATTCACCCCTCCACTTT. As protein: CASSRDRGNSPLHF. This sequence joins TRBV7-9 and TRBJ1-6; 8 positions agree with TRBD1. CDR1 SEHNR and CDR2 FQNEAQ come from the germline V gene (reference sequence). The CDR3 is 14 amino acids. J lost 7 bases, V lost 5 bases, and 4 bases had no gene match.

V gene TRBV19 combines with J gene TRBJ2-7; 10 bases match TRBD1. V lost 5 bases and J lost 4; bases outside the gene matches: 8. Germline CDR1 reads LNHDA; CDR2 reads SQIVND (reference sequence). This CDR3 comprises 15 residues. In nucleotides, the CDR3 is TGTGCCAGTAGTCTCGGACAGGGGGGGGCTTACGAGCAGTACTTC. This gives the protein CASSLGQGGAYEQYF.

The rearrangement links TRBV7-3 to TRBJ2-3, with D possibly TRBD1 on 6 matching bases. Looked up from germline, CDR1 is SGHTA and CDR2 is FQGTGA. The V and J ends lost 5 bases and 2 bases respectively, with 14 bases between them. The CDR3 has 15 residues. In DNA, the CDR3 is TGTGCCAGCAGCCCACAGGGATTCTACACAGATACGCAGTATTTT. It is translated as CASSPQGFYTDTQYF.

The rearrangement links TRBV7-9 to TRBJ2-2; D is uncertain. Germline values: CDR1 SEHNR, CDR2 FQNEAQ (reference sequence). The V gene lost 4 bases and the J gene lost 1 base, with 7 bases spanning the gap. This CDR3 has 14 amino acids. Here the CDR3 DNA reads TGTGCCAGCAGCTCCCTTAGGAACACCGGGGAGCTGTTTTTT. Translating it yields CASSSLRNTGELFF.

The chain is built from TRBV5-1 and TRBJ2-3; D might be TRBD2 (6 bases). V lost 4 bases and J 2 bases, leaving 11 bases between the germline ends. CDR1 and CDR2 (germline): SGHRS, YFSETQ. The length of the CDR3 is 14 residues. CDR3 in amino acids: CASSPWRDTDTQYF. DNA for the CDR3: TGCGCCAGCAGCCCGTGGAGGGACACAGATACGCAGTATTTT.

This chain joins TRBV27 and TRBJ2-7, with 7 bases fitting TRBD2. Losses at the gene ends were 3 bases for V and 2 bases for J; bases not matched to a gene: 4. CDR1 and CDR2 from the germline V gene are MNHEY and SMNVEV (reference sequence). This CDR3 is built from 14 residues. The CDR3 region is CASSFTGGTYEQYF. The CDR3 DNA is TGTGCCAGCAGTTTTACGGGGGGTACCTACGAGCAGTACTTC.

The sample holds one count of this clone. The chain combines TRBV18 with TRBJ2-1; 7 nucleotides agree with TRBD1. The CDR3 runs to 16 residues. The junction had 5 bases not matched to a gene; V was cut back by 3 bases and J by 0 bases. The germline CDR1 and CDR2 sequences are KGHSH and LQKENI. CDR3 bases: TGTGCCAGCTCACCTCCGACAGGGAGCTCCTACAATGAGCAGTTCTTC. Its translation: CASSPPTGSSYNEQFF.

This clone was counted only a few times. This chain connects TRBV6-2 or TRBV6-3 to TRBJ1-1; D is unclear. The germline gives CDR1 MNHEY, CDR2 SVGEGT. The V gene lost 2 bases and the J gene lost 6 bases, with 16 bases spanning the gap. This CDR3 comprises 15 residues. The CDR3 protein is CASSYPNLSFSEAFF. The CDR3 DNA reads TGTGCCAGCAGTTACCCAAACTTAAGTTTTTCTGAAGCTTTCTTT.

The J gene is TRBJ2-2, the V gene TRBV12-3 or TRBV12-4; maybe TRBD1 (6 bases). V was trimmed by 0 bases and J by 13 bases, leaving 9 bases between them. The CDR3 totals 12 residues. CDR3 in DNA: TGTGCCAGCAGTTTAGCGGGACATGGGCTGTTTTTT. It specifies CASSLAGHGLFF.

The chain links TRBV7-3 to TRBJ2-1; no definite D call. CDR1 is SGHTA, CDR2 FQGTGA, per germline. V shed 5 bases and J shed 5 bases, with 10 bases lying between them. This CDR3 comprises 13 residues. The CDR3 DNA sequence: TGTGCCAGCAGCCCCCAGAGAAACAATGAGCAGTTCTTC. It encodes CASSPQRNNEQFF.

The chain couples TRBV11-3 to TRBJ2-3, with D possibly called TRBD1 or TRBD2 (7 bases each). Germline V gene data show CDR1 as SGHNT and CDR2 as YENEEA. CDR3 length equals 16 residues. The germline V and J ends were trimmed by 5 bases and 2 bases, with 17 bases remaining between them. CDR3 protein: CASSQGGYGNTDTQYF. In DNA form, the CDR3 reads TGTGCCAGCAGCCAGGGGGGGTACGGAAACACAGATACGCAGTATTTT.

V is TRBV19 and J is TRBJ1-5, with a weak D call TRBD1 (5 bases). The V end was cut by 5 bases, the J end by 0 bases, with 14 bases between. The V gene's germline CDR1 is LNHDA and CDR2 SQIVND (reference sequence). This CDR3 is built from 16 residues. CDR3 amino acids: CASSDLPGYSNQPQHF. The CDR3 nucleotides read TGTGCCAGTAGTGACTTACCAGGGTATAGCAATCAGCCCCAGCATTTT.

The chain employs TRBV24-1 and TRBJ2-3; 7 bases match TRBD2. There are 13 residues in the CDR3. V dropped 12 bases and J dropped 3; count of bases not matched to a gene: 8. Germline V gives CDR1 KGHDR, CDR2 SFDVKD. CDR3 bases: TGTGCCGTCACGGGAGCGGGGACAGATACGCAGTATTTT. Residues: CAVTGAGTDTQYF.